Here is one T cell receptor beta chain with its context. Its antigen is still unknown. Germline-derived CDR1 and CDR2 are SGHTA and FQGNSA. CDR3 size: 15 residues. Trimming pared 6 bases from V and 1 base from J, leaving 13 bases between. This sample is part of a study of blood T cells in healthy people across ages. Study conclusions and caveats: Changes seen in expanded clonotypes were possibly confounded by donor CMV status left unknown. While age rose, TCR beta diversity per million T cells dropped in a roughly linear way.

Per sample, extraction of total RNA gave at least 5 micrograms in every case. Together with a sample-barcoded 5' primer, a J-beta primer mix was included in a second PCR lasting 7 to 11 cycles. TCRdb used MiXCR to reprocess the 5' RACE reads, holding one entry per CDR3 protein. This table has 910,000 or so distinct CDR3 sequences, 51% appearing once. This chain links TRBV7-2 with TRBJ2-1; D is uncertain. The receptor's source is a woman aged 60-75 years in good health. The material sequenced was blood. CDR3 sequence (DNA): TGTGCCAGCAGTCGACGAGTTGGATCCTACAATGAGCAGTTCTTC. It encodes CASSRRVGSYNEQFF. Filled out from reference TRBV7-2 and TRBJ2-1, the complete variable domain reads GAGVSQSPSNKVTEKGKDVELRCDPISGHTALYWYRQSLGQGLEFLIYFQGNSAPDKSGLPSDRFSAERTGGSVSTLTIQRTQQEDSAVYLCASSRRVGSYNEQFFGPGTRLTVL.